This T cell receptor beta chain was found in a study of blood T cell repertoires in COVID-19. About the study: Samples came from the United States, Italy and Spain, spanning acute and convalescent COVID-19. Nucleic acid was either cDNA or gDNA, and it came from T cells, B-cell-depleted T cells, or PBMCs.

In the case of this clone: Germline and junction disagree at one end, which may indicate a read error.

The CDR3 is 14 amino acids. Germline CDR1 reads KGHSH; CDR2 reads LQKENI. Methods used by the authors: Quantification of nucleated cells was approximated via reference gene primer amplification. TCRdb's table, derived via immunoSEQ multiplex PCR, lists solely in-frame clones and lacks some. V, J and clone size derive from that table, while D and trimming were established from the DNA sequence. The sample lists 56,000 or so clones, more than 75% seen once, with 25% to 30% in the top ten. The sequence came from a human donor in a cohort sampled during active COVID-19. The material sequenced was peripheral blood. The chain combines TRBV18 with TRBJ1-6; D ambiguous. The CDR3 DNA follows: TGTGCCAGCTCACCAGACTCCAATAATTCACCCCTCCACTTT. Translation: CASSPDSNNSPLHF.